This T cell receptor beta chain is drawn from a study of human T cells and chemical hapten exposure listed by TCRdb under 2021. About the investigation overall: For sensitization, 2% DPC in acetone was applied to a roughly 2 cm by roughly 2 cm area of upper inner arm skin. Patch testing on the upper back used Finn chambers containing 0.01% DPC, with scoring done after 6 days according to International Contact Dermatitis Research Group standards. Libraries were pooled for sequencing, and per-sample TCR yields varied mainly because of small differences in library volumes within the pool. Alopecia areata with under or over 50% scalp involvement, alopecia totalis and alopecia universalis were represented in the patient cohort, which was mostly female. Throughout the roughly 23-week study period, patients were also given weekly therapeutic DPC doses on the scalp. Under 30 alopecia patients gave blood for TCR sequencing at one to four time points (pre-sensitization, 2, 6 and 24 weeks). This study followed changes in the peripheral blood TCR repertoire in vivo during primary and secondary sensitization of alopecia patients to the hapten diphenylcyclopropenone (DPC). Blood was sampled from patients pre-sensitization (week 0) and at 2, 6 and about 24 weeks after DPC sensitization. Results and caveats for the whole study, not just this receptor: No change with DPC sensitization was found in the number of TCRs above 1 in 1000 frequency, and no evidence of global repertoire structure alterations was found. After repeated subsampling, changes were observed in the strength of the expansion versus patch-test correlation and in the threshold at which the correlation became significant. Expanded TCRs formed significantly more large CDR3 similarity clusters than pre-sensitization or healthy control sets, consistent with antigen-driven responses. Patch test score was positively correlated with the number of PT1 expanded TCRs, with significance at thresholds 8, 16 and 32 but not at 4. Because every patient had alopecia, a presumed autoimmune disease, the patients' immune response might differ from that of healthy individuals.

The germline V gene encodes CDR1 LNHDA and CDR2 SQIVND (reference sequence). From cysteine to phenylalanine, the CDR3 is 15 amino acids long. Only the CDR3 portion is preserved as DNA: 45 bases, with reading frame beginning at the first base. The V end gives up 5 bases and the J end 1 base, leaving 8 bases in the junction not matched to a gene. At least ten counts were recorded for this clonotype. There is no known antigen for this receptor. Qualities for individual bases were not recorded, and no much larger clone is one base off. Library creation used RACE. Sequencing was performed on a NextSeq 500. Library preparation attached unique molecular identifiers to individual cDNA molecules for quantitative, reproducible TCR counting. Both TCR alpha and TCR beta chains were sequenced from each blood RNA sample. As for how the authors treated the data: Samples had a median of roughly 91,000 TCRs, with a range from about 23,224 to 700,000. The Decombinator software suite was used to annotate the V, J and CDR3 of the TCR reads. For PS versus PT1 abundance plots, all samples were subsampled to the same number of TCRs (28,000). Expanded TCRs were defined as absent before sensitization and observed at least eight times at the 2-week time point. The public reads were reprocessed in TCRdb via fastp at Q25 and MiXCR, keeping in-frame beta chains. Here each entry gathers all rows of one CDR3 protein and keeps the most common genes and DNA. Clone size and V and J calls follow TCRdb, not the original study. This sample gives around 62,000 distinct CDR3 sequences in total; around 6.6% of them show up just once. The biggest ten clones account for over 1.5% of the sample.

The sample's time point label is to be understood as: pre-sensitization, week 0. The treatment or condition label for this specimen denotes: therapeutic diphenylcyclopropenone sensitization with weekly scalp DPC. Blood at each patch-test visit was drawn before the patch test was applied. Eligible patients were aged 18 to 70, diagnosed with alopecia, deemed suitable for DPC therapy, and excluded if pregnant. Total RNA was extracted from unfractionated whole blood that had been collected in Tempus Blood RNA tubes. The material sequenced was whole blood, taken in connection with sensitization to the hapten diphenylcyclopropenone (DPC). The sequence joins TRBV19 to TRBJ2-7, and TRBD1 matches 7 of the central bases. This receptor was taken from a woman in her 30s with alopecia areata. Some clones in this sample may be carry-over from other donors' samples. The nucleotide sequence reads as follows: TGTGCCAGTAGTTCTACGGGACAGCTTTCCTACGAGCAGTACTTC. This sequence encodes CASSSTGQLSYEQYF. Reference TRBV19 and TRBJ2-7 genes cover what lies past the CDR3, so the full variable domain is DGGITQSPKYLFRKEGQNVTLSCEQNLNHDAMYWYRQDPGQGLRLIYYSQIVNDFQKGDIAEGYSVSREKKESFPLTVTSAQKNPTAFYLCASSSTGQLSYEQYFGPGTRLTVT.